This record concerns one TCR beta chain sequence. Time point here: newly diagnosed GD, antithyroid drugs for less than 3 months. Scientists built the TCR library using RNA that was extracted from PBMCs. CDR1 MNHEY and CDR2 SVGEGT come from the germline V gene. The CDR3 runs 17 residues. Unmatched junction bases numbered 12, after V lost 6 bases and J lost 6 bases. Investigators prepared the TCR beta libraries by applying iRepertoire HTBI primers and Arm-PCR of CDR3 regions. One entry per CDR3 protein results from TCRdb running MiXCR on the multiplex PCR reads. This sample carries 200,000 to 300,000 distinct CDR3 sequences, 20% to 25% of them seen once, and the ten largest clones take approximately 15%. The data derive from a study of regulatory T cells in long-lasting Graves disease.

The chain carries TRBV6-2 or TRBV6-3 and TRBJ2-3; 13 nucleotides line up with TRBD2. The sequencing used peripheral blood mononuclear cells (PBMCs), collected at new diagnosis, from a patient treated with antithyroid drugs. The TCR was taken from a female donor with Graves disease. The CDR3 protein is CASSRLWTSGGLDTQYF. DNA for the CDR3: TGTGCCAGCAGCCGTCTATGGACTAGCGGGGGATTGGATACGCAGTATTTT.